This TCR beta chain originates from a study of shared clonotypes between healthy human individuals. Study details: Per donor, CD8 memory used one plate, CD8 naive used two, CD4 memory used three and CD4 naive used three. Whole-study results and caveats: Larger estimated richness was generally recorded for naive subsets relative to memory subsets.

Measured with immunoSEQ multiplex PCR; TCRdb has only the in-frame clones, and not every one. The sample lists around 2.1 million clones; 90% to 95% were seen once. V was cut by 0 bases and J by 2 bases, with 7 bases left in between. There are 14 residues in the CDR3. CDR1 is SGHAT, CDR2 FQNNGV, per germline. CD45RO-negative, CCR7-positively selected cells formed the naive CD8 fraction, excluding terminally differentiated effector memory CD45RA+ cells. The donors were adults (healthy and HIV-negative) with no recent acute infections or vaccinations. Of note for this clone: Antigen: not known.

Sequencing used naive CD8+ T cells from PBMCs. This sequence joins TRBV11-2 and TRBJ2-5; D is unresolved. This TCR was recovered from a man aged 18 to 30 in good health. Some clones in this sample may be carry-over from other donors' samples. CDR3 loop: CASSLEWGQETQYF. DNA of the CDR3: TGTGCCAGCAGCTTAGAGTGGGGACAAGAGACCCAGTACTTC.